A selection of T cell receptor beta chains follows, all from one sample in a study of blood T cell repertoires in COVID-19. Repertoires were generated with immunoSEQ multiplex PCR, while TCRdb's copy carries only in-frame clones and drops some. The profile shows under 250,000 clones, 86% of them singletons. Sequencing used peripheral blood. The source of these receptors is a woman aged 60-75 years who had recovered from COVID-19. Each CDR3 is given with its conserved first and last residue. Size is stated for part of the rows, as once, few or many counts, or as a class when the clone is expanded.

size | J | V | CDR3
NA | TRBJ1-1 | TRBV5-8 | CASSLDRGSTEAFF
NA | TRBJ2-1 | TRBV5-6 | CASSLATSGRNEQFF
NA | TRBJ1-1 | TRBV5-1 | CASSLQGAEAFF
NA | TRBJ1-4 | TRBV5-4 | CASSKRTGDNEKLFF
NA | TRBJ1-2 | TRBV9 | CASSALQGVYGYTF
NA | TRBJ2-3 | TRBV18 | CASSPTHSTDTQYF
NA | TRBJ2-5 | TRBV25-1 | CASSDYTALQETQYF
NA | TRBJ1-4 | TRBV9 | CASSVGLITNEKLFF
NA | TRBJ1-5 | TRBV2 | CASSGTGGGQPQHF
once | TRBJ2-3 | TRBV29-1 | CSAQESTDTQYF
NA | TRBJ1-4 | TRBV15 | CATSRGGQGYEKLFF
NA | TRBJ1-2 | TRBV7-2 | CASSSGQGNYGYTF
NA | TRBJ1-1 | TRBV14 | CASSQDLSGGTEAFF
NA | TRBJ1-3 | TRBV9 | CASSVAGAAGNTIYF
NA | TRBJ2-1 | TRBV19 | CASSLLSSGGAQNNEQFF
NA | TRBJ1-4 | TRBV6-5 | CASSRAGTVNEKLFF
NA | TRBJ2-2 | TRBV4-1 | CASSQVGTSTGELFF
NA | TRBJ1-3 | TRBV9 | CASSVGRAGNTIYF
few | TRBJ2-7 | TRBV21-1 | CASSKGTGLSYEQYF
NA | TRBJ1-4 | TRBV2 | CASSPGRGNEKLFF
NA | TRBJ1-3 | TRBV7-9 | CASSSGEGANGNTIYF
NA | TRBJ2-1 | TRBV29-1 | CSVGAGAGEQFF
NA | TRBJ1-2 | TRBV6-5 | CASRPRQTGSYGYTF
NA | TRBJ2-7 | TRBV28 | CASSNRAREQYF
NA | TRBJ2-7 | TRBV7-2 | CASSFGGSGYEQYF
NA | TRBJ1-5 | TRBV6-6 | CASSFTGGQPQHF
NA | TRBJ2-3 | TRBV27 | CASRGTGRDTQYF
NA | TRBJ1-5 | TRBV10-3 | CAISTGGDQPQHF
NA | TRBJ1-4 | TRBV9 | CASSISGQGGEKLFF
few | TRBJ2-5 | TRBV5-4 | CASSLDRVLETQYF
NA | TRBJ2-1 | TRBV11-3 | CASSGTSGGNEQFF
NA | TRBJ1-1 | TRBV2 | CASRVFLGGSAEAFF
NA | TRBJ1-4 | TRBV6-5 | CASSLGQSNEKLFF
once | TRBJ2-3 | TRBV3-1/TRBV3-2 | CASSRRSSTDTQYF
few | TRBJ1-5 | TRBV19 | CASSGGANQPQHF
NA | TRBJ1-5 | TRBV28 | CASSFGGWQDF